The rows below give T cell receptor beta chains drawn from one sample of a study of CD8 T cells in ankylosing spondylitis. From the 5' RACE reads, TCRdb called clonotypes with MiXCR, one entry per CDR3 protein. The table shows roughly 490,000 distinct CDR3 sequences, with less than 6% occurring only once. Sequenced material: blood, either unsorted or a sorted T cell fraction (not recorded which). The source of these receptors is a male donor with ankylosing spondylitis. Both conserved end residues are part of each CDR3. A D gene is named only where the DNA matches it firmly. Rows may omit the clone size; those that give it use once, few, many or a size class.

clone_size	d_call	v_call	j_call	cdr3_nt	cdr3_aa
few	NA	TRBV27	TRBJ2-5	TGTGCCAGCAGTCCCTTCCCCCCCGACAGTTCAAGAGAGACCCAGTACTTC	CASSPFPPDSSRETQYF
many	NA	TRBV18	TRBJ2-3	TGTGCCAGCTCAAAGCTGGGACGGGAGAGAACCGATACGCAGTATTTT	CASSKLGRERTDTQYF
many	NA	TRBV4-2	TRBJ2-3	TGTGCCAGCAGCCCGGGACCTCTAGGGGCAGATACGCAGTATTTT	CASSPGPLGADTQYF
many	NA	TRBV20-1	TRBJ1-2	TGCAGTGCTAGAAGGGCCTCGGGCTACACCTTC	CSARRASGYTF
many	TRBD1	TRBV19	TRBJ1-2	TGTGCCAGTAGTACAACCGGGACAGGGAACTATGGCTACACCTTC	CASSTTGTGNYGYTF
many	TRBD2	TRBV5-1	TRBJ2-3	TGCGCCAGCAGCCCCCGGACTAGTACGGATACGCAGTATTTT	CASSPRTSTDTQYF
many	TRBD2	TRBV7-9	TRBJ2-7	TGTGCCAGCAGCGTGGGACTAGCGGGTGCTTACGAGCAGTACTTC	CASSVGLAGAYEQYF
many	NA	TRBV20-1	TRBJ1-5	TGCAGTGCTAGAGATATTTATAGCAATCAGCCCCAGCATTTT	CSARDIYSNQPQHF
many	TRBD2	TRBV28	TRBJ2-2	TGTGCCAGCAGGGGGGGGACTAGCGGGACCAACACCGGGGAGCTGTTTTTT	CASRGGTSGTNTGELFF
many	NA	TRBV5-1	TRBJ2-5	TGCGCCAGCAGCTTGGTCAGGGGTGATCTCCAAGAGACCCAGTACTTC	CASSLVRGDLQETQYF
many	NA	TRBV6-2/TRBV6-3	TRBJ1-5	TGTGCCAGCAGTTACGGGGAAGGGCAGCCCCAGCATTTT	CASSYGEGQPQHF
many	NA	TRBV12-3/TRBV12-4	TRBJ1-2	TGTGCCAGCAGTCTCAGGGCTCGTGGCTACACCTTC	CASSLRARGYTF
many	NA	TRBV10-3	TRBJ1-1	TGTGCCATCACCCGGGACGGGAACACTGAAGCTTTCTTT	CAITRDGNTEAFF
NA	TRBD1	TRBV7-2	TRBJ2-7	TGTGCCAGCAGCCGTAACAGGGGGCGGTCCGGGTACGAGCAGTACTTC	CASSRNRGRSGYEQYF
many	NA	TRBV14	TRBJ2-1	TGTGCCAGCAGCCAAGTTGGTGGGGGGCCGGGGAATGAGCAGTTCTTC	CASSQVGGGPGNEQFF
many	NA	TRBV7-8	TRBJ2-7	TGTGCCAGCAGCTTTCGGCAGGGGGGCTACGAGCAGTACTTC	CASSFRQGGYEQYF
many	NA	TRBV12-3/TRBV12-4	TRBJ1-2	TGTGCCAGCAGTTTGGGGGGGCTCGGTGGCTACACCTTC	CASSLGGLGGYTF
few	TRBD2	TRBV13	TRBJ2-5	TGTGCCAGCAGCGGGAAGGCTCGGGGGGGTGCGCAAGAGACCCAGTACTTC	CASSGKARGGAQETQYF
many	NA	TRBV20-1	TRBJ1-5	TGCAGTGCTAGTAACCAGCCAGAGGGCAATCAGCCCCAGCATTTT	CSASNQPEGNQPQHF
many	TRBD2	TRBV5-1	TRBJ2-5	TGCGCCAGCAGCCTACAAAGCGGGGGGAGAGAGACCCAGTACTTC	CASSLQSGGRETQYF
many	NA	TRBV6-2/TRBV6-3	TRBJ2-7	TGTGCCAGCAGTTACTGGGCACAATCCTACGAGCAGTACTTC	CASSYWAQSYEQYF
many	NA	TRBV6-5	TRBJ2-2	TGTGCCAGCAGTTACGGCAGGAACACCGGGGAGCTGTTTTTT	CASSYGRNTGELFF
many	NA	TRBV6-1	TRBJ2-3	TGTGCCACCCAAGACCTAGGCAGCCGAGATACGCAGTATTTT	CATQDLGSRDTQYF
few	NA	TRBV29-1	TRBJ2-1	TGCAGCGCAAAGACAGGCATCTCCTACAATGAGCAGTTCTTC	CSAKTGISYNEQFF
NA	NA	TRBV6-2/TRBV6-3	TRBJ2-3	TGTGCCAGCAGGTCAAGAGGGGAGACAGATACGCAGTATTTT	CASRSRGETDTQYF
NA	NA	TRBV5-6	TRBJ2-2	TGTGCCAGCAGCACCCTCAGGGGCACCGGGGAGCTGTTTTTT	CASSTLRGTGELFF
many	NA	TRBV12-3/TRBV12-4	TRBJ1-2	TGTGCCAGCAGCCGAACGACCCGGAGGTCTGGCTACACCTTC	CASSRTTRRSGYTF
many	TRBD1	TRBV5-1	TRBJ2-1	TGCGCCAGCAGCTTGACAGGGGGGAATGAGCAGTTCTTC	CASSLTGGNEQFF
many	NA	TRBV5-1	TRBJ2-2	TGCGCCAGCAGCCCCATGGGCGGAAACACCGGGGAGCTGTTTTTT	CASSPMGGNTGELFF
many	NA	TRBV29-1	TRBJ2-7	TGCAGCGCCATGGATGTTTGGGAGCAGTACTTC	CSAMDVWEQYF
many	NA	TRBV6-1	TRBJ2-1	TGTGCCAGCAGTGATCTGCCATCCTATGAGCAGTTCTTC	CASSDLPSYEQFF
many	NA	TRBV20-1	TRBJ2-5	TGCAGTGCTAGGACTACTTACCAAGAGACCCAGTACTTC	CSARTTYQETQYF
NA	NA	TRBV28	TRBJ1-1	TGTGCCAGCAGTCCCCCACAGTCGACTGAAGCTTTCTTT	CASSPPQSTEAFF
many	NA	TRBV4-1	TRBJ1-4	TGCGCCAGCAGCCATCTCATCGGGGGGAATAGGAAAAAACTGTTTTTT	CASSHLIGGNRKKLFF
NA	NA	TRBV20-1	TRBJ2-7	TGCAGTGCCACAAGGGTCGAGCAGTACTTC	CSATRVEQYF
many	TRBD1	TRBV7-2	TRBJ1-2	TGTGCCAGCAGCCCCTCACAGGGGAACTATGGCTACACCTTC	CASSPSQGNYGYTF
many	NA	TRBV24-1	TRBJ1-1	TGTGCCACCAGTGATAATAGGGGCGCTGAAGCTTTCTTT	CATSDNRGAEAFF
NA	NA	TRBV20-1	TRBJ2-1	TGCTGTGCGCCGGACTCCTCAAGCTCCTACAATGAGCAGTTCTTC	CCAPDSSSSYNEQFF
many	TRBD2	TRBV9	TRBJ2-1	TGTGCCAGCAGACCCACTAGCGGGAGTTTCACAAACAATGAGCAGTTCTTC	CASRPTSGSFTNNEQFF
many	NA	TRBV4-2	TRBJ2-1	TGTGCCAGCAGCTCCCCTGACCACAATGAGCAGTTCTTC	CASSSPDHNEQFF
many	NA	TRBV15	TRBJ1-4	TGTGCCACCAGCAAAACAAGACTGGCTAATGAAAAACTGTTTTTT	CATSKTRLANEKLFF
many	NA	TRBV9	TRBJ2-1	TGTGCCAGCAGCGAGGGGGGGGACCGGGGTAATGAGCAGTTCTTC	CASSEGGDRGNEQFF
many	NA	TRBV7-2	TRBJ1-1	TGTGCCAGCAGCTTAGTCACGTCCACTGAAGCTTTCTTT	CASSLVTSTEAFF
many	NA	TRBV12-3/TRBV12-4	TRBJ1-4	TGTGCCAGCACCCCGAGGGGGGGTACTAATGAAAAACTGTTTTTT	CASTPRGGTNEKLFF
many	NA	TRBV7-9	TRBJ1-1	TGTGCCAGCAGCTTATTTCAGGGGCACACTGAAGCTTTCTTT	CASSLFQGHTEAFF
NA	TRBD2	TRBV20-1	TRBJ2-7	TGCAGTGCTAGAGGCCCGGGACTAGCAGTAACCTACGAGCAGTACTTC	CSARGPGLAVTYEQYF
few	NA	TRBV5-5	TRBJ2-5	TGTGCCAGCAGCTTTCAAGGGGCAGTCCAAGAGACCCAGTACTTC	CASSFQGAVQETQYF